One sample yielded the 2 T cell receptor beta chains listed below, sequenced in a study of shared clonotypes between healthy human individuals (dated by TCRdb to 2018 to 2020). The library was prepared using the immunoSEQ multiplex PCR assay. Drawn from immuneACCESS, this table holds only the in-frame rearrangements with V and J called that TCRdb kept. Clones are partly lost; checked studies trace under half to an unresolved V gene and leave the rest unexplained. The sample table shows about 2,200,000 clones, and roughly 91% are seen once. In total, the top ten clones hold approximately 1.7% of the sample. CD8 naive samples consisted of CD45RO-negative cells that were positively selected for CCR7, yielding a CD45RA+CCR7+ population without TemRA cells. The sequencing input was naive CD8+ T cells from PBMCs. This sample's cell subset or site label indicates: CD45RA+CCR7+. These receptors all come from a man between 18 and 29 years old in good health. Some clones in this sample may be carry-over from other donors' samples.

This clone was recorded once. In DNA, the CDR3 is TGTGCCAGCAGCTTTCTGACAGAGGAGACCCAGTACTTC. This gives the protein CASSFLTEETQYF. The chain has TRBV11-3 and TRBJ2-5; TRBD1 might be the D (5 bases). CDR3 size: 13 residues. Trimming took off 3 bases at V and 5 bases at J, with 10 bases between the two ends. Germline V CDR1 and CDR2: SGHNT, YENEEA.

This chain joins TRBV28 and TRBJ2-5; 14 bases match TRBD2. The V segment lost 6 bases and the J segment 5 bases; nucleotides outside the gene matches: 14. The CDR3 runs to 18 residues. Germline V gives CDR1 MDHEN, CDR2 SYDVKM. The DNA for the CDR3 is TGTGCCAGCAGGAAAACGCCGGGACTAGCGGGAGTTTTGGAGACCCAGTACTTC. It translates to CASRKTPGLAGVLETQYF.